This T cell receptor (beta chain) was identified during a study of T cells expressing NK-cell markers. Study in general: In sorted CD3+CD56+NKG2C+, CD3+CD56+NKG2C- and CD3+CD56-NKG2C+ T cells, TCR beta repertoires were obtained. Just one sequenced donor of eight was HCMV-seronegative, while seven were seropositive. The study, taken as a whole, reports: In several donors, dominant clonotypes made up about 28.3-65% of CD3+CD56-NKG2C+ cells.

Concerning this clonotype itself: Antigen: not known.

For TCR beta, cDNA was produced by 5'RACE template switching with UMIs. Each CDR3 protein gets one entry in TCRdb, which reprocessed the 5' RACE reads and gives no DNA. This sample's table has 500,000 to 600,000 distinct CDR3 sequences. The CDR3 consists of 16 residues. Germline CDR1 and CDR2: SGDLS and YYNGEE. The sample consisted of blood T cells: a sorted CD56 or NKG2C T cell subset, CD4+ or CD8+ T cells, or bulk PBMC T cells (not recorded which). The rearrangement uses TRBV9 and TRBJ1-3; lacking DNA, the TRBD1 call made by TCRdb goes unchecked. This TCR came from a man aged 18 to 35 in good health. CDR3 region: CASSASWGLSGNTIYF.